Detailed here is one T cell receptor beta chain. Its antigen is currently unknown. This record comes from a study of persistence of HIV-infected CD4 T cells. Cells were stimulated with overlapping HIV-1 Gag 15-mer peptides. CD4+ T cells upregulating both CD40 ligand and CD69 were sorted as responding cells. Sequencing used immunoSEQ version 4 in survey mode. Clones were read by immunoSEQ multiplex PCR, and TCRdb kept only the in-frame ones, dropping some. The sample has tens of thousands of clones; less than 85% are singletons. The TCR comes from an adult man with HIV who was CMV-seropositive. The input for sequencing was CD4+ T cells sorted from PBMCs after approximately 19-hour stimulation, taken from a patient who received antiretroviral therapy.

This CDR3 is CASSRMGQGAGAFF. The CDR3 bases are TGTGCCAGCAGCCGAATGGGACAGGGGGCTGGAGCTTTCTTT. The rearrangement uses TRBV14 and TRBJ1-1; 12 bases map to TRBD1. Trimming at V came to 4 bases and at J to 10 bases, leaving 7 bases not matched to a gene. Germline V gene lookup returns CDR1 SGHDN and CDR2 FVKESK. This CDR3 contains 14 residues.